This T cell receptor beta chain was recovered during a study of blood T cell repertoires in COVID-19. Study background: Italy, Spain and the United States were the sources of the convalescent and acute COVID-19 samples. From T cells, B-cell-depleted T cells, or PBMCs came the material, which was cDNA or gDNA.

In the authors' methods: Reference gene primer amplification gave nucleated cell count estimates. Sequenced by immunoSEQ multiplex PCR; TCRdb stores in-frame clones only, minus some. The V and J calls and clone size were taken over from that table, and D and trimming were inferred from the DNA. The sample comprises 150,000 or so clones, approximately 86% of which are singletons, and roughly 8.6% rests with the top ten. The germline V gene encodes CDR1 GTSNPN and CDR2 SVGIG (reference sequence). This CDR3 is built from 13 residues. The junction had 1 base not matched to a gene; V was cut back by 3 bases and J by 1 base.

The gene calls are TRBV30 and TRBJ2-5, with 8 bases identical to TRBD1. The source material was peripheral blood. This sequence was found in a man aged 55 to 70 with acute or convalescent COVID-19. This CDR3 is CAWRGQAQETQYF. The CDR3 DNA sequence: TGTGCCTGGAGGGGACAGGCCCAAGAGACCCAGTACTTC. The full variable domain, completed using reference TRBV30 and TRBJ2-5, is SQTIHQWPATLVQPVGSPLSLECTVEGTSNPNLYWYRQAAGRGLQLLFYSVGIGQISSEVPQNLSASRPQDRQFILSSKKLLLSDSGFYLCAWRGQAQETQYFGPGTRLLVL.